Described below is a single T cell receptor beta chain sequence and its context. Its antigen is still unknown. The data belong to a study of shared clonotypes between healthy human individuals. Study observations and caveats: Having only a few donors restricted how much genetic and exposure-history diversity was captured.

Subsets obtained from CD4+ cells comprised CD45RA+ naive and CD45RA-negative memory cells. Germline assignment: CDR1 LNHNV and CDR2 YYDKDF (reference sequence). The V gene end was trimmed by 2 bases and the J gene end by 3 bases; junction bases not matched to a gene: 3. This CDR3 is built from 15 residues. Produced via immunoSEQ multiplex PCR; TCRdb's table is partial and in-frame only. The table records a few million clones, approximately 90% of them present only once. Sequencing was carried out using naive CD4+ T cells sorted from blood. As to subset: CD45RA+ positively selected. V usage is TRBV15 and J usage is TRBJ2-1, with 8 nucleotides matching TRBD1. The sequence was obtained from a young man in good health. The CDR3 sequence is CATSRNDRGYNEQFF. CDR3 nucleotide sequence: TGTGCCACCAGCAGAAACGACAGGGGCTACAATGAGCAGTTCTTC.